These T cell receptor beta chains were read from a single sample in a study of cytomegalovirus exposure and HLA in healthy donors. TCRdb's copy holds only in-frame clones and misses some; the assay was immunoSEQ multiplex PCR. The sample records 150,000 to 200,000 clones, more than 60% being singletons. What was sequenced was PBMCs. The receptor source for this set is a female donor in good health and CMV-seronegative. Each CDR3 is given with its conserved first and last residue. The order of the fields is J gene, clone size, D gene, V gene, CDR3 protein, CDR3 DNA. A D gene is named only where the DNA matches it firmly. A clone size is listed for some rows: how often the clone was seen (once, few, many), or a class if it is expanded.

J: TRBJ1-2
size: once
D: -
V: TRBV4-1
CDR3: CASSQDTDLYGYTF
DNA: TGCGCCAGCAGCCAAGATACAGACCTCTATGGCTACACCTTC

J: TRBJ2-7
size: once
D: TRBD2
V: TRBV5-8
CDR3: CASSRALAGVYEQYF
DNA: TGTGCCAGCAGCCGAGCGCTAGCGGGAGTGTACGAGCAGTACTTC

J: TRBJ2-5
size: -
D: -
V: TRBV30
CDR3: CAWVLSETQYF
DNA: TGTGCCTGGGTCCTCTCAGAGACCCAGTACTTC

J: TRBJ2-6
size: -
D: -
V: TRBV4-3
CDR3: CASSQDYEGAGANVLTF
DNA: TGCGCCAGCAGCCAAGATTACGAGGGGGCTGGGGCCAACGTCCTGACTTTC

J: TRBJ2-1
size: -
D: -
V: TRBV7-3
CDR3: CASSPSRVSSYNEQFF
DNA: TGTGCCAGCAGCCCCTCGCGAGTTAGCTCCTACAATGAGCAGTTCTTC

J: TRBJ2-1
size: -
D: -
V: TRBV7-3
CDR3: CASSPARGSGNEQFF
DNA: TGTGCCAGCAGCCCTGCTAGGGGGTCAGGCAATGAGCAGTTCTTC

J: TRBJ1-6
size: -
D: TRBD1
V: TRBV28
CDR3: CASCDRGKQNSPLHF
DNA: TGTGCCAGCTGTGACAGGGGTAAGCAAAATTCACCCCTCCACTTT

J: TRBJ2-4
size: -
D: -
V: TRBV30
CDR3: CAWSARGNIQYF
DNA: TGTGCCTGGAGCGCCCGGGGAAACATTCAGTACTTC

J: TRBJ2-1
size: -
D: -
V: TRBV7-3
CDR3: CASSLMSGTYNEQFF
DNA: TGTGCCAGCAGCTTGATGAGTGGGACATACAATGAGCAGTTCTTC

J: TRBJ1-2
size: once
D: -
V: TRBV29-1
CDR3: CSAGQPNYGYTF
DNA: TGCAGCGCAGGACAGCCTAACTATGGCTACACCTTC

J: TRBJ1-2
size: -
D: TRBD1
V: TRBV7-9
CDR3: CASSPGDRGPNYGYTF
DNA: TGTGCCAGCAGCCCCGGGGACAGGGGGCCCAACTATGGCTACACCTTC

J: TRBJ1-6
size: few
D: -
V: TRBV7-9
CDR3: CASSLSRRDNSPLHF
DNA: TGTGCCAGCAGCTTAAGCCGGCGGGATAATTCACCCCTCCACTTT

J: TRBJ2-5
size: -
D: TRBD2
V: TRBV19
CDR3: CASSWEGRVETQYF
DNA: TGTGCCAGTAGTTGGGAGGGGAGAGTGGAGACCCAGTACTTC

J: TRBJ2-1
size: -
D: TRBD2
V: TRBV7-3
CDR3: CAKRLGTSYNEQFF
DNA: TGTGCCAAACGCCTCGGGACTAGTTACAATGAGCAGTTCTTC

J: TRBJ1-5
size: -
D: -
V: TRBV6-6
CDR3: CASSDEAPRSNQPQHF
DNA: TGTGCCAGCAGCGACGAGGCCCCTCGGAGCAATCAGCCCCAGCATTTT

J: TRBJ1-4
size: -
D: TRBD1
V: TRBV5-1
CDR3: CASSFGQGIGEKLFF
DNA: TGCGCCAGCAGCTTCGGACAGGGTATTGGGGAAAAACTGTTTTTT

J: TRBJ2-1
size: -
D: -
V: TRBV19
CDR3: CASSISRGSIDEQFF
DNA: TGTGCCAGTAGTATAAGTAGGGGAAGTATAGATGAGCAGTTCTTC

J: TRBJ2-7
size: -
D: TRBD1
V: TRBV13
CDR3: CASSVGGQESYEQYF
DNA: TGTGCCAGCAGCGTGGGGGGACAGGAGTCCTACGAGCAGTACTTC

J: TRBJ2-3
size: -
D: -
V: TRBV6-4
CDR3: CASSDSGGRGTDTQYF
DNA: TGTGCCAGCAGTGACTCGGGGGGTCGGGGCACAGATACGCAGTATTTT

J: TRBJ2-3
size: -
D: -
V: TRBV19
CDR3: CASSVGGVGTDTQYF
DNA: TGTGCCAGTAGCGTAGGCGGGGTGGGCACAGATACGCAGTATTTT

J: TRBJ2-1
size: once
D: -
V: TRBV7-9
CDR3: CASPRGASNEQFF
DNA: TGTGCCAGCCCCCGGGGGGCGTCGAATGAGCAGTTCTTC

J: TRBJ2-7
size: -
D: TRBD1
V: TRBV7-9
CDR3: CASSSPDRQDPYEQYF
DNA: TGTGCCAGCAGCTCCCCGGACAGGCAAGATCCCTACGAGCAGTACTTC